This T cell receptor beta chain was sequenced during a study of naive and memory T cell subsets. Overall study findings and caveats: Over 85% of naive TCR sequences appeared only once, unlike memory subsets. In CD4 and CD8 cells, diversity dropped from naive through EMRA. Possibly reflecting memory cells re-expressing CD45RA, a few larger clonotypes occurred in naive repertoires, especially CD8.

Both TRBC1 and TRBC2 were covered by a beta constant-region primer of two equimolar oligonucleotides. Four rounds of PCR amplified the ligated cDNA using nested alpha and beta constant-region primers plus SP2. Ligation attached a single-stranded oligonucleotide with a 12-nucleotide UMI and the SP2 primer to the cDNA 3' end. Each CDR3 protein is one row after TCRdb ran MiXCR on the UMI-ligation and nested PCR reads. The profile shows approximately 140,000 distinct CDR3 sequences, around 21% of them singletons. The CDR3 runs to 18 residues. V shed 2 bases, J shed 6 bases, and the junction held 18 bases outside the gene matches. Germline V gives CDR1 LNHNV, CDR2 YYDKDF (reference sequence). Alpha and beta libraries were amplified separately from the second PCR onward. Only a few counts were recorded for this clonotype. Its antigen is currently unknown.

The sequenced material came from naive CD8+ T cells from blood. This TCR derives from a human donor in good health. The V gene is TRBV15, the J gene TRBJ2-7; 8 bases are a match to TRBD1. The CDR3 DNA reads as TGTGCCACCAGCAGATCAGGAGCCGGACAGGGACATTCGGGCGAGCAGTACTTC. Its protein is CATSRSGAGQGHSGEQYF.